This T cell receptor beta chain derives from a study of beta chain features in type 1 diabetes. Turning to the study itself: In age, gender and cell yields, patients were similar to healthy donors. Across all samples, 100 million to 130 million sorted cells were examined. General study points: For Type 1 diabetes patients, all four CD4+ subsets carried TCRB CDR3s that were moderately but significantly shorter.

The CDR3 is 16 residues long. The V gene lost 0 bases and the J gene lost 1 base, with 11 bases spanning the gap. From germline, CDR1 is LGHNA and CDR2 YSLEER. TCRB transcripts that were expressed got sequenced, as all of the isolated RNA had been reverse transcribed. Libraries were prepared by immunoSEQ multiplex PCR; TCRdb keeps only in-frame clonotypes and omits some of them. The sample has 860,000 or so clones; roughly 17% are singletons. Concerning this clone itself: Its antigen remains unknown.

Markers CD45RO/CCR7/CD25/CD127/CD95/CD27 served to sort CD4+ naive, central memory, regulatory and stem cell-like memory cells. Sequenced: naive CD4+ T cells from blood. The TCR was taken from a woman under 30 in good health. V gene TRBV4-3 combines with J gene TRBJ2-3; TRBD1 is a possible D gene (5 bases). DNA for the CDR3: TGCGCCAGCAGCCAAGATCTAGACAGACGCACAGATACGCAGTATTTT. This codes for CASSQDLDRRTDTQYF.